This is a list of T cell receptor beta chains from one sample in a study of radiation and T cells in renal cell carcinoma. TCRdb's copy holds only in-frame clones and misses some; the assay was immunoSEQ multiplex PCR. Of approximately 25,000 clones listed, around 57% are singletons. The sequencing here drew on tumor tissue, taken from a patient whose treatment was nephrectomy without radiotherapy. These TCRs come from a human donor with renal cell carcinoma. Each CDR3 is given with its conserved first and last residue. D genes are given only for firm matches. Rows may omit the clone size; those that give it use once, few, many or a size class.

cdr3_aa: CASSLGYRGHEQYF
cdr3_nt: TGTGCCAGCAGCTTAGGGTACAGGGGGCACGAGCAGTACTTC
j_call: TRBJ2-7
clone_size: few
v_call: TRBV7-2
d_call: TRBD1

cdr3_aa: CASSAEGSGNTEAFF
cdr3_nt: TGTGCCAGCAGCGCCGAGGGGTCGGGGAACACTGAAGCTTTCTTT
j_call: TRBJ1-1
clone_size: NA
v_call: TRBV5-6
d_call: NA

cdr3_aa: CASYPVGANTGELFF
cdr3_nt: TGTGCCAGTTACCCCGTCGGCGCGAACACCGGGGAGCTGTTTTTT
j_call: TRBJ2-2
clone_size: NA
v_call: TRBV19
d_call: NA

cdr3_aa: CASSYSFGAETQYF
cdr3_nt: TGTGCCAGCAGTTACTCGTTTGGGGCCGAGACCCAGTACTTC
j_call: TRBJ2-5
clone_size: NA
v_call: TRBV6-6
d_call: NA

cdr3_aa: CASSLELREDEDGYTF
cdr3_nt: TGTGCCAGCAGCTTGGAGCTGAGGGAGGATGAAGATGGCTACACCTTC
j_call: TRBJ1-2
clone_size: NA
v_call: TRBV5-5
d_call: NA

cdr3_aa: CATSNREETQYF
cdr3_nt: TGTGCCACCAGCAACAGGGAGGAGACCCAGTACTTC
j_call: TRBJ2-5
clone_size: NA
v_call: TRBV15
d_call: NA

cdr3_aa: CASSAAGTGLSHQHF
cdr3_nt: TGTGCCAGCAGCGCAGCCGGGACAGGGCTCTCCCACCAGCATTTT
j_call: TRBJ1-5
clone_size: NA
v_call: TRBV7-9
d_call: TRBD1

cdr3_aa: CATGTGLTGELFF
cdr3_nt: TGTGCCACCGGGACAGGCCTCACCGGGGAGCTGTTTTTT
j_call: TRBJ2-2
clone_size: NA
v_call: TRBV14
d_call: TRBD1